This paragraph reports one TCR beta chain. Antigen: not known. These data originate in a study of vaccination effects on CD4 cells after COVID-19. Whole-study results and caveats: Cross-reactivity with common cold coronaviruses was shown by only 1 of 255 vaccine-induced clones in healthy vaccinees.

Peptide-pool stimulation followed by sequencing identified expanded antigen-specific CD4+ clonotypes in the ViraFEST assay. Isolating CD4+ T cells followed about 10 days of culture. Each participant was administered two doses of either the BNT162b2 or the mRNA-1273 vaccine. Prior SARS-CoV-2 infection was absent in the vaccine recipients, as shown by negative nucleocapsid antibodies. Each culture well received over 1.5 million PBMC. These cells were then cultured in IMDM with about 10 IU/ml IL-2 and 9.5 to 10 ug/ml peptides. It was on days 3 and 7 that half the medium was replaced with IL-2 medium. This CDR3 has 11 amino acids. Per the germline V gene, CDR1 is SEHNR and CDR2 is FQNEAQ (reference sequence). The V end was cut by 11 bases, the J end by 6 bases, with 13 bases between. Sequencing was performed with immunoSEQ multiplex PCR; in TCRdb, only in-frame clones are kept and a portion is missing. Seen here are roughly 24,000 clones, 60% to 85% observed once, and the top ten hold around 25%.

This TCR came from a human donor who received a COVID-19 vaccine. Specimen: CD4+ T cells from PBMCs cultured with HCoV-NL63 spike peptides, collected after COVID-19 vaccination. V gene TRBV7-9 combines with J gene TRBJ1-2; no definite D call. CDR3 coding DNA: TGTGCCTACACCGGGGATAATGGCTACACCTTC. It encodes CAYTGDNGYTF.